This TCR beta chain was identified in a study of cytomegalovirus exposure and HLA in healthy donors. Deletions cut 5 bases from V and 3 bases from J, with 17 bases between. Germline V gives CDR1 SGHDT, CDR2 YYEEEE. This CDR3 has 15 amino acids. Primers for the PCR totalled 60 Vbeta and 13 Jbeta. Sequenced by immunoSEQ multiplex PCR; TCRdb stores in-frame clones only, minus some. The sample has roughly 120,000 clones; 65% to 80% are singletons. This receptor was obtained from a human donor in good health. Specimen: PBMCs. J is TRBJ1-1 and V is TRBV5-6; perhaps TRBD1 as D (5 bases). The CDR3, as DNA: TGTGCCAGCAGGGGCGGGGGAGATGTACACACTGAAGCTTTCTTT. It yields the protein CASRGGGDVHTEAFF.